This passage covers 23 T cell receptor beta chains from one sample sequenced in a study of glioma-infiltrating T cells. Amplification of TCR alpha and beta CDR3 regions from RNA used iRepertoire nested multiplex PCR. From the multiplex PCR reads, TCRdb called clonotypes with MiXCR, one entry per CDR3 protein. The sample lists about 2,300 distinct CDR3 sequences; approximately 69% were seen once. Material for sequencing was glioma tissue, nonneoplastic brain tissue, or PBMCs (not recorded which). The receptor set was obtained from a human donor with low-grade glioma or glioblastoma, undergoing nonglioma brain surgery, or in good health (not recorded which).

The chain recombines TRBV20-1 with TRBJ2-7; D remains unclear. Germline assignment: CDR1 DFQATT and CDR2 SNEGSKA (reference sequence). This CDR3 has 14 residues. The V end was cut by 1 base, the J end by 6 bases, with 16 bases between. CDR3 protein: CSARGHHVASEQYF. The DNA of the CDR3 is TGCAGTGCTAGAGGCCACCATGTGGCCTCCGAGCAGTACTTC.

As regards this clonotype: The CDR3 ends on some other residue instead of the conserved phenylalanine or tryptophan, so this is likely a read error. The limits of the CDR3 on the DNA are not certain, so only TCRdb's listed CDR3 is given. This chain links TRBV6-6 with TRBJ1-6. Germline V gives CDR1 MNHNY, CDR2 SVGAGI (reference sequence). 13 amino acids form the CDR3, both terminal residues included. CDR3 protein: CASSYTHYYPLQL.

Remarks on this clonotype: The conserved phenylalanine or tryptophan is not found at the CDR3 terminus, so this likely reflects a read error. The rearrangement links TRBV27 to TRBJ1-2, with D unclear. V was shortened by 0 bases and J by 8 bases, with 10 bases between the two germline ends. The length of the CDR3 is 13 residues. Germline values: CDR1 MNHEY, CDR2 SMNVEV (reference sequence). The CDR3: CASSLSSGRGYTL. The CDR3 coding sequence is TGTGCCAGCAGTTTATCCTCTGGGAGAGGCTACACCCTC.

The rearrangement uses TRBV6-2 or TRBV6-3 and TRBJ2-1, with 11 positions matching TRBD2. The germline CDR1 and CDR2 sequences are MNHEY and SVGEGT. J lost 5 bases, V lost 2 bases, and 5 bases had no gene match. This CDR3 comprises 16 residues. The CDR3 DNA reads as TGTGCCAGCAGTTACGCCCGGGGACTAGCGGACAATGAGCAGTTCTTC. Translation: CASSYARGLADNEQFF.

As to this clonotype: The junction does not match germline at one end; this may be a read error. This CDR3 reads CDSSQAGEGNQYF. The CDR3 nucleotides read TGCGACAGCAGCCAAGCAGGGGAAGGGAACCAGTACTTC. The J gene is TRBJ2-5, the V gene TRBV4-1; the D gene is possibly TRBD1 (6 bases). Germline V lookup: CDR1 MGHRA, CDR2 YSYEKL. CDR3 length equals 13 residues.

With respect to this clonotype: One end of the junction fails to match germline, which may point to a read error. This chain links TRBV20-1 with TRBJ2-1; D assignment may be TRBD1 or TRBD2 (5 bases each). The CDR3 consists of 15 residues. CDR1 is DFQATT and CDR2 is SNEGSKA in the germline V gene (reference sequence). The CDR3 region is CSASSRGLADNAQFF. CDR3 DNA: TGCAGTGCTAGCAGCCGGGGCCTCGCGGACAATGCGCAGTTCTTC.

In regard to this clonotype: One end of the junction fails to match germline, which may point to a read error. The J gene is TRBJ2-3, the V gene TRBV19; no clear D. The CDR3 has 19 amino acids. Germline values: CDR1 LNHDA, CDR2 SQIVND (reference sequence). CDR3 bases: TGCGCCAGTATACTTTTATGTCGCCCTGGCCACGAACGCAAAGATCCGCAGTATTTT. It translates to CASILLCRPGHERKDPQYF.

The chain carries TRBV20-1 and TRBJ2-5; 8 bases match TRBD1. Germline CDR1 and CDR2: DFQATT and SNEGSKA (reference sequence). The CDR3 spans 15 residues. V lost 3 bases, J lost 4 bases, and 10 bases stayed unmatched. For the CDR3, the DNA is TGCAGTGCTAGCAGCCCGAGGACAGGGAGAGAGACCCAGTACTTC. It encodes CSASSPRTGRETQYF.

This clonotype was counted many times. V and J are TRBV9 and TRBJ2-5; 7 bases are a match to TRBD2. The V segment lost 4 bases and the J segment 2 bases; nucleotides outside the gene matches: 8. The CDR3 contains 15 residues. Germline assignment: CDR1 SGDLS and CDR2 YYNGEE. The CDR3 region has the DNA TGTGCCAGCAGCCCCACAGCGGGACGGCAAGAGACCCAGTACTTC. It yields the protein CASSPTAGRQETQYF.

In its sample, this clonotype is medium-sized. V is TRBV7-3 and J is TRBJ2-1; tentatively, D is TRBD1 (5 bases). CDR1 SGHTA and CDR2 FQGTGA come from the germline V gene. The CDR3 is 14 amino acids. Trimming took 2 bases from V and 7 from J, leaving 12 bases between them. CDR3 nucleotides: TGTGCCAGCAGCTTAGGTGGGGCCTTAAATGAGCAGTTCTTC. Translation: CASSLGGALNEQFF.

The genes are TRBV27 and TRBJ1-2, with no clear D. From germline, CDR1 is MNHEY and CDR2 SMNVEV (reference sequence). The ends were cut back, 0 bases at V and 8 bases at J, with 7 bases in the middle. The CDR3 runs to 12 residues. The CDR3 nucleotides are TGTGCCAGCAGTTTATCCCCGGGAGGCTACACCTTC. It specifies CASSLSPGGYTF.

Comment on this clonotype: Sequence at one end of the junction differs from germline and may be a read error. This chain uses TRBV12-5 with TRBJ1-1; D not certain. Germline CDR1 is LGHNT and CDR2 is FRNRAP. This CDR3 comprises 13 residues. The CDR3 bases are TGTGCTAGTCGTTTCCCCCCCGGAACTGAAGCTTTCTTT. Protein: CASRFPPGTEAFF.

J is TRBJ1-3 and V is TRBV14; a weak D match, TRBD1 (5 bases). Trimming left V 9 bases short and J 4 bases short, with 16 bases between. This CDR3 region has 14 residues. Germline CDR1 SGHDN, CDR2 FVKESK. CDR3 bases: TGTGCCAGAAGAGAACAGGTGTCAGGAAACACCATATATTTT. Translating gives CARREQVSGNTIYF. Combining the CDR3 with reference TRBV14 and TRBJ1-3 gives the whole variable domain EAGVTQFPSHSVIEKGQTVTLRCDPISGHDNLYWYRRVMGKEIKFLLHFVKESKQDESGMPNNRFLAERTGGTYSTLKVQPAELEDSGVYFCARREQVSGNTIYFGEGSWLTVV.

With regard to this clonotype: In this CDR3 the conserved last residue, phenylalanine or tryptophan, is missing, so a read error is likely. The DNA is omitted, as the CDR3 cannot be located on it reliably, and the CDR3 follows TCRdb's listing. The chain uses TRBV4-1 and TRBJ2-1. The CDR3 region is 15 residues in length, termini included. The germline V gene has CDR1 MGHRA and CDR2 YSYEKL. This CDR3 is CASSAPGTGLNEKFL.

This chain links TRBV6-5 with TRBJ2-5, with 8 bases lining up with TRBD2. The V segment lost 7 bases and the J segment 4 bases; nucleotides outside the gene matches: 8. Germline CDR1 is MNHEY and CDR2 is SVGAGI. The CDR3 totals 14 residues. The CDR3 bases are TGTGCCAGCACCGACCCGGGGGGGGGAGAGACCCAGTACTTC. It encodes CASTDPGGGETQYF.

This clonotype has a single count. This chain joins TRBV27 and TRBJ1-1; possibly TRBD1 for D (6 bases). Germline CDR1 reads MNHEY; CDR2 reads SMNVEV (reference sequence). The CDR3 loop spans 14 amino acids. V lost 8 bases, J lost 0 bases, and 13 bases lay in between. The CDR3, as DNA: TGTGCCAGCGGGGAGACAGGTATGAACACTGAAGCTTTCTTT. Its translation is CASGETGMNTEAFF.

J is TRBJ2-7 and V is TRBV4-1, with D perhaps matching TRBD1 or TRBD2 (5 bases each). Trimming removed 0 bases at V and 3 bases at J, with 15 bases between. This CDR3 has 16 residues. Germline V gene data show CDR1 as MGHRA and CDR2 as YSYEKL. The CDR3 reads CASSQDRLTGGYEQYV. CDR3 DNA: TGCGCCAGCAGCCAAGATCGCCTAACAGGAGGCTACGAGCAGTACGTC.

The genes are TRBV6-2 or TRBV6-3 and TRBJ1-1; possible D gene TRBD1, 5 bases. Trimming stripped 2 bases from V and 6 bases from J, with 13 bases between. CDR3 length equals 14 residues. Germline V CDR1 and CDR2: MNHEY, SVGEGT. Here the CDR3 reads CASSYTAGHSEAFF. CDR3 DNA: TGTGCCAGCAGTTACACCGCCGGACACTCTGAAGCTTTCTTT.

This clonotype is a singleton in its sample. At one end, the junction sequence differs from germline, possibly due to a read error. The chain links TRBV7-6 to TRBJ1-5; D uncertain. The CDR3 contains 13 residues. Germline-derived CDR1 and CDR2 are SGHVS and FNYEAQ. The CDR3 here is CASSRRDNQPKHF. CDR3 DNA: TGCGCCAGCAGCCGGAGAGACAATCAGCCCAAGCATTTT.

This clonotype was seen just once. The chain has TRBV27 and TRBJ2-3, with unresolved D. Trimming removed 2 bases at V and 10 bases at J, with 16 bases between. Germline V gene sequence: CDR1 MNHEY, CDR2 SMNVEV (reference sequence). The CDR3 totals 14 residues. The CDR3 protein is CASSLTVNPDPQYF. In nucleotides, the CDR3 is TGTGCCAGCAGTTTAACAGTTAACCCCGATCCGCAGTATTTT.

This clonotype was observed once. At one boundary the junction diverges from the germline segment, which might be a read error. The CDR3 loop is CARSEGGKNQPQNF. The CDR3 region has the DNA TGTGCCAGGAGCGAGGGGGGTAAAAATCAGCCCCAGAATTTT. V usage is TRBV2 and J usage is TRBJ1-5, with D possibly being TRBD1 (6 bases). The CDR3 spans 14 residues. Germline loops: CDR1 SNHLY, CDR2 FYNNEI.

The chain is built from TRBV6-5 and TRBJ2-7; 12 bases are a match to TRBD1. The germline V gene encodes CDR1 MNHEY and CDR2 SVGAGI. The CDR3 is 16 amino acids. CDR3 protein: CGSYTRDRGQGYEQYV. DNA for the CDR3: TGTGGCAGTTACACCCGGGACAGGGGGCAAGGGTACGAGCAGTACGTC.

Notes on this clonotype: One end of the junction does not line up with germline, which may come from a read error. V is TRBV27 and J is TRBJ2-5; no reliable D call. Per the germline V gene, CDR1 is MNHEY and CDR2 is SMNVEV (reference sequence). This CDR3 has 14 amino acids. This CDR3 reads CARSIVVGQETQYF. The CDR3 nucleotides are TGTGCCAGAAGTATAGTAGTAGGTCAAGAGACCCAGTATTTC.